This T cell receptor (beta chain) was obtained from a study of blood T cell repertoires in COVID-19. Study-wide background: The United States, Italy and Spain provided the acute and convalescent COVID-19 samples. From T cells, B-cell-depleted T cells, or PBMCs came the material, which was cDNA or gDNA.

Original data processing: Reference gene primer amplification in the assay estimated nucleated cell counts. TCRdb's copy holds only in-frame clones and misses some; the assay was immunoSEQ multiplex PCR. V and J calls and clone size follow that table, whereas D and trimming were derived from the DNA. The sample has some 370,000 clones, roughly 89% seen once. The CDR3 has 17 amino acids. CDR1 is SGHVS, CDR2 FNYEAQ, per germline. Trimming took 1 base from V and 4 from J, leaving 16 bases between them. The chain has TRBV7-6 and TRBJ2-2, with D maybe TRBD2 (7 bases). This clonotype was sampled from a man aged 18 to 29 with active or convalescent COVID-19. Specimen: peripheral blood. The CDR3 loop is CASSLENGGLGTGELFF. Written as DNA, the CDR3 is TGTGCCAGCAGCTTAGAAAACGGGGGGCTGGGCACCGGGGAGCTGTTTTTT.